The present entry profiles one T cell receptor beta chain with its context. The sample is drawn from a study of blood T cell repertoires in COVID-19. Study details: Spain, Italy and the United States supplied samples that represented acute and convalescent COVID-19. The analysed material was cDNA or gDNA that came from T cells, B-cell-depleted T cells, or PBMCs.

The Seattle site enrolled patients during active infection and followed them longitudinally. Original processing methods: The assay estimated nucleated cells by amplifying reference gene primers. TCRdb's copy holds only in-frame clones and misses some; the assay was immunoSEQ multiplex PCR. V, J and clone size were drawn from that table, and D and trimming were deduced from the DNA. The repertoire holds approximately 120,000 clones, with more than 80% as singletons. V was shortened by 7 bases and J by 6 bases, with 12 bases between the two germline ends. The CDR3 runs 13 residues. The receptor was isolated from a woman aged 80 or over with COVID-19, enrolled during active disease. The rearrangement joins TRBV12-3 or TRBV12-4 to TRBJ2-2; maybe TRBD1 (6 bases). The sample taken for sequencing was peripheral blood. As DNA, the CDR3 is TGTGCCAGCAAAGACACAGGGTCCGGGGAGCTGTTTTTT. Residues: CASKDTGSGELFF.